Listed below are T cell receptor beta chains from one sample, sequenced in a study of T-cell reconstitution after alpha-beta-depleted transplantation in children. One entry per CDR3 protein, called by TCRdb with MiXCR from the PCR reads. The table records roughly 200,000 distinct CDR3 sequences, less than 15% of them present only once. Sample: PBMCs from the stem cell graft donor, taken from the stem cell graft. These receptors all come from a human donor who donated a stem cell graft to a child with acute lymphoblastic leukemia. The CDR3 runs from the conserved cysteine through the conserved F or W. D genes are given only for firm matches. Size values are once, few and many counts, or a class for expanded clones, and some rows have none.

TRBV27,-,TRBJ2-2,few,TGTGCCAGCAGTTTACGCGGGGAGCTGTTTTTT,CASSLRGELFF
TRBV29-1,-,TRBJ2-2,many,TGCAGCGTGGCCAGGACAGATCACACCGGGGAGCTGTTTTTT,CSVARTDHTGELFF
TRBV20-1,TRBD2,TRBJ2-1,-,TGCAGTACCCCCAAGAGGGGCAGGGCGGGAGTCGGCAATGAGCAGTTCTTC,CSTPKRGRAGVGNEQFF
TRBV12-3/TRBV12-4,-,TRBJ2-3,many,TGTGCCAGCAGTTTCGGCAGGGGAGGAGATACGCAGTATTTT,CASSFGRGGDTQYF
TRBV6-2/TRBV6-3,TRBD2,TRBJ2-1,many,TGTGCCAGCAGACGACTTCTAGCGGGTGACTCCTACAATGAGCAGTTCTTC,CASRRLLAGDSYNEQFF
TRBV29-1,TRBD1,TRBJ1-1,-,TGCAGCGTCCACCAGGGGGCTGAAGCTTTCTTT,CSVHQGAEAFF
TRBV6-5,TRBD1,TRBJ1-2,few,TGTGCCAGCAGTTACCGTGAGGAAGACAGGGCCCCGTATGGCTACACCTTC,CASSYREEDRAPYGYTF
TRBV21-1,-,TRBJ1-5,few,TGTGCCAGCAGCAACGTTATCCGGGACAGGGAATTTGTTGACAATCAGCCCCAGCATTTT,CASSNVIRDREFVDNQPQHF
TRBV20-1,-,TRBJ2-5,many,TGCAGTGCTAGAGATAGCAGGGGGGGAGAGACCCAGTACTTC,CSARDSRGGETQYF
TRBV12-3/TRBV12-4,TRBD1,TRBJ2-1,medium-sized,TGTGCCAGCAGTTTAGGACGGGACAGGGGAATAAGTGAGCAGTTCTTC,CASSLGRDRGISEQFF
TRBV10-3,-,TRBJ2-1,many,TGTGCCATCCGGGGAAGCGTAGGCAATGAGCAGTTCTTC,CAIRGSVGNEQFF
TRBV27,-,TRBJ1-5,-,TGTGCCGGCAGTCCACAGGGATCATATCAGCCCCAGCATTTT,CAGSPQGSYQPQHF